This entry describes one TCR beta chain. The junction differs from germline at one of its ends, possibly a read error. This table comes from immunoSEQ multiplex PCR, and its TCRdb copy is limited to in-frame clones, with some not included. The sample lists about 80,000 clones, about 86% occurring once. The germline V gene has CDR1 MNHNY and CDR2 SVGAGI (reference sequence). This CDR3 has 13 residues. This sample stems from a study of OX40 agonist ivuxolimab in advanced cancers. As for the study in general: Patients were treated with ivuxolimab, an agonistic anti-OX40 (CD134) antibody. It was permissible to have had prior anti-PD-1, anti-PD-L1 or anti-CTLA-4 therapy, and around 41% had some. Partial responses occurred in Three dose-escalation patients, one with hepatocellular carcinoma and two with cutaneous melanoma. Intravenous ivuxolimab at 0.01 to 10 mg/kg was given to patients every 2 weeks.

This chain connects TRBV6-6 to TRBJ2-7, with 7 bases fitting TRBD1. Sequenced material: CD4+ or CD8+ T cells sorted from blood, taken in a trial of the OX40 agonist ivuxolimab. The receptor comes from an adult with an advanced solid tumor such as melanoma, head and neck, liver or kidney cancer. The CDR3 region is CASSKRQGFLEDF. In nucleotides, the CDR3 is TGTGCCAGCAGCAAGAGACAGGGCTTCCTCGAGGACTTC.